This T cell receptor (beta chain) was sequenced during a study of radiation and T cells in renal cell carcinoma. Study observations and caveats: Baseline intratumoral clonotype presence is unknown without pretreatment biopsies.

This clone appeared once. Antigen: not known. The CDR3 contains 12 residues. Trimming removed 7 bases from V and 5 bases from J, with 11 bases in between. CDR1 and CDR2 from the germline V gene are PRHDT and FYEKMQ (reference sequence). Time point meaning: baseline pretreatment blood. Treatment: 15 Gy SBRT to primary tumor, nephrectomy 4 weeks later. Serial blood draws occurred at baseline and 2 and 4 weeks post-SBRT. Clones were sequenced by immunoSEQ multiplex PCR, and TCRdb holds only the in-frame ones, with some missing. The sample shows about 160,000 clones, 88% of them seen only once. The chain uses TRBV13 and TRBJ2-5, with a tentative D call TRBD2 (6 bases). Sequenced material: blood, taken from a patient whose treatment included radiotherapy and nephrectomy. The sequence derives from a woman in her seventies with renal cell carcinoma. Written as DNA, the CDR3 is TGTGCCAGCACCCTTGGGGGGGAGACCCAGTACTTC. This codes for CASTLGGETQYF. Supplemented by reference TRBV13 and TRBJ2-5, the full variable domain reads AAGVIQSPRHLIKEKRETATLKCYPIPRHDTVYWYQQGPGQDPQFLISFYEKMQSDKGSIPDRFSAQQFSDYHSELNMSSLELGDSALYFCASTLGGETQYFGPGTRLLVL.